This T cell receptor beta chain stems from a study of OX40 agonist ivuxolimab in advanced cancers. Study-wide points: The antigens recognized by the expanded peripheral T cells, that is their antigen specificity, were not determined. The 0.1-3.0 mg/kg partial responders had among the lowest clonal expansion. The study found that CD8+ T cells averaged more expanded clones than CD4+.

Measured with immunoSEQ multiplex PCR; TCRdb has only the in-frame clones, and not every one. The data contain about 85,000 clones, 86% of them singletons. Drawing of blood for sampling happened at baseline, at cycle 4 day 1, and at cycle 7 day 1. With regard to this clone: Its specificity is unknown.

Trimming took off 0 bases at V and 8 bases at J, with 17 bases between the two ends. The CDR3 extends over 15 amino acids. Germline assignment: CDR1 SGHNT and CDR2 YYREEE (reference sequence). This sequence was found in an adult with an advanced solid tumor such as melanoma, head and neck, liver or kidney cancer. This sequence joins TRBV5-4 and TRBJ1-2; TRBD1 is a possible D gene (6 bases). Sequenced material: CD4+ or CD8+ T cells sorted from blood, taken in a trial of the OX40 agonist ivuxolimab. In DNA form, the CDR3 reads TGTGCCAGCAGCTTGGAGGGGTCAGGGGATGGGGGCTACACCTTC. It specifies CASSLEGSGDGGYTF.